This T cell receptor (beta chain) was recovered during a study of identifying expanded T cells in peripheral blood. This clone appeared a single time. The antigen is unknown. The sample holds other DNA sequences that translate to the same CDR3. Profiled with immunoSEQ multiplex PCR; TCRdb holds only in-frame clones, not every one. The sample consists of around 94,000 clones, 85% of them appearing once. Collection occurred without any documented infections or immune events in donors. The CDR3 length is 15 residues. V was shortened by 5 bases and J by 4 bases, with 13 bases between the two germline ends. The germline gives CDR1 SGHRS, CDR2 YFSETQ. Study-level findings and limits: Over two and four weeks, about 15 and 19 clones changed, versus 1.2 between replicates. Across healthy donors, higher total template counts meant significantly greater roughly 2-week count variance.

Sequenced: blood. The rearrangement uses TRBV5-1 and TRBJ2-6; possibly TRBD2 for D (7 bases). The sequence was obtained from a person between 18 and 70 years old in good health. The chain's CDR3 is CASRKGGGGANVLTF. In nucleotides, the CDR3 is TGCGCCAGCAGGAAAGGGGGGGGAGGGGCCAACGTCCTGACTTTC.